This TCR beta chain came from a study of sequential checkpoint blockade in melanoma. Study at large: Arm A got nivolumab then ipilimumab; arm B the reverse, 1:1.

Germline CDR1 SGHDT, CDR2 YYEEEE. Trimming removed 4 bases at V and 5 bases at J, with 18 bases between. CDR3 length equals 15 residues. TCRdb keeps only in-frame clones here, not all; method: immunoSEQ multiplex PCR. In the table there are under 9,000 clones, less than 70% of which are singletons. The treatment here: randomized to nivolumab then ipilimumab (arm A) or the reverse (arm B). From thawed PBMCs, live CD3+CD8+ cells negative for CD19 and CD56 were sorted. The table lists this clone with a count of one. This clonotype was obtained from a human patient with melanoma. Some clones in this sample may be carry-over from other donors' samples. The chain is built from TRBV5-6 and TRBJ1-1; possibly TRBD1 for D (5 bases). The sample was CD8+ T cells sorted from blood (inferred from file names), taken from a patient given nivolumab and ipilimumab in sequence. CDR3 region: CASSQLLQGWTEAFF. In DNA, the CDR3 is TGTGCCAGCAGCCAACTACTTCAGGGTTGGACTGAAGCTTTCTTT.